This passage covers 10 T cell receptor beta chains from one sample sequenced in a study of cytomegalovirus exposure and HLA in healthy donors. 13 Jbeta primers and 60 Vbeta primers were used for the PCR. Some clones are missing from TCRdb's copy, which holds only in-frame ones; the method was immunoSEQ multiplex PCR. The sample yields about 140,000 clones, approximately 82% seen once. Sequenced sample: PBMCs. These receptors came from a man aged 30-40 years in good health and CMV-seropositive.

The chain employs TRBV6-1 and TRBJ2-2, with TRBD1 identical over 9 bases. This CDR3 has 16 residues. Losses at the gene ends were 4 bases for V and 0 bases for J; bases not matched to a gene: 3. In germline, CDR1 is MNHNS, CDR2 SASEGT. The CDR3 sequence: CASSVGTGTNTGELFF. CDR3 coding DNA: TGTGCCAGCAGTGTTGGGACAGGGACGAACACCGGGGAGCTGTTTTTT.

This chain joins TRBV10-2 and TRBJ2-5; D is unresolved. This CDR3 has 11 amino acids. CDR1 WSHSY and CDR2 SAAADI come from the germline V gene. V lost 5 bases, J lost 3 bases, and 4 bases lay in between. The CDR3 DNA follows: TGCGCCAGCAGTCCAGAAGAGACCCAGTACTTC. Translating gives CASSPEETQYF.

For this clone: This same CDR3 is encoded by further DNA sequences in the sample. The chain recombines TRBV9 with TRBJ2-1, with TRBD2 matching over 10 bases. V lost 0 bases, J lost 7 bases, and 4 bases stayed unmatched. CDR3 length: 15 residues. Germline-derived CDR1 and CDR2 are SGDLS and YYNGEE. CDR3 protein: CASSVGLAGGNEQFF. DNA of the CDR3: TGTGCCAGCAGCGTAGGCTTAGCGGGAGGTAATGAGCAGTTCTTC.

The V and J genes are TRBV25-1 and TRBJ2-1; 9 bases map to TRBD1. This CDR3 region has 16 residues. Trimming at V came to 1 base and at J to 5 bases, leaving 6 bases not matched to a gene. In germline, CDR1 is MGHDK, CDR2 SYGVNS. This chain's CDR3 is CASSELGQGENNEQFF. As DNA, the CDR3 is TGTGCCAGCAGTGAATTGGGACAGGGTGAGAACAATGAGCAGTTCTTC. The full variable domain, rest sourced from reference TRBV25-1 and TRBJ2-1, is EADIYQTPRYLVIGTGKKITLECSQTMGHDKMYWYQQDPGMELHLIHYSYGVNSTEKGDLSSESTVSRIRTEHFPLTLESARPSHTSQYLCASSELGQGENNEQFFGPGTRLTVL.

This clone was seen a single time. The chain couples TRBV9 to TRBJ2-1; 9 bases align to TRBD2. This CDR3 comprises 16 residues. Trimming took 4 bases from V and 5 from J; bases not matched to a gene: 10. CDR1 is SGDLS, CDR2 YYNGEE, per germline. CDR3 in amino acids: CASSPPGAGGDNEQFF. In nucleotides, the CDR3 is TGTGCCAGCAGCCCACCAGGAGCGGGGGGCGACAATGAGCAGTTCTTC.

V gene TRBV7-2 combines with J gene TRBJ2-2; D is perhaps TRBD2 (5 bases). The CDR3 spans 14 residues. V gave up 5 bases and J gave up 4 bases, with 11 bases separating them. Germline V gives CDR1 SGHTA, CDR2 FQGNSA. CDR3 in DNA: TGTGCCAGCAGCCAAGGACTCACCACCGGGGAGCTGTTTTTT. Its translation: CASSQGLTTGELFF. Filled out from reference TRBV7-2 and TRBJ2-2, the complete variable domain reads GAGVSQSPSNKVTEKGKDVELRCDPISGHTALYWYRQSLGQGLEFLIYFQGNSAPDKSGLPSDRFSAERTGGSVSTLTIQRTQQEDSAVYLCASSQGLTTGELFFGEGSRLTVL.

The chain joins TRBV7-8 to TRBJ2-6, with a weak D call TRBD1 (6 bases). From germline, CDR1 is SGHVS and CDR2 FQNEAQ. The CDR3 is 16 residues long. Between the trimmed V and J ends, which lost 4 bases and 4 bases, there was a span of 14 bases. The CDR3 loop reads CASSSPRGSGANVLTF. CDR3 coding DNA: TGTGCCAGCAGCTCCCCCAGGGGTTCCGGGGCCAACGTCCTGACTTTC.

The V call is TRBV28, the J call TRBJ2-7; D not resolved. Between the trimmed V and J ends, which lost 3 bases and 6 bases, there was a span of 12 bases. The CDR3 length is 13 residues. From germline, CDR1 is MDHEN and CDR2 SYDVKM. The CDR3 is CASSLQRGTEQYF. CDR3 sequence (DNA): TGTGCCAGCAGTTTGCAGAGAGGTACCGAGCAGTACTTC.

This chain links TRBV6-1 with TRBJ2-7; 7 nucleotides align to TRBD1. CDR1 and CDR2 from the germline V gene are MNHNS and SASEGT. The ends lost 8 bases at V and 2 bases at J; junction bases unmatched: 6. This CDR3 contains 13 residues. The CDR3 here is CASVGQGAYEQYF. The CDR3 DNA follows: TGTGCCAGCGTAGGGCAGGGGGCCTACGAGCAGTACTTC.

This chain's CDR3 is CASSPESSGNTIYF. CDR3 sequence (DNA): TGTGCCAGCTCACCTGAGAGCTCTGGAAACACCATATATTTT. This rearrangement joins TRBV18 to TRBJ1-3; D remains ambiguous. CDR3 length: 14 amino acids. Trimming took 3 bases from V and 0 from J, leaving 6 bases between them. Germline loops: CDR1 KGHSH, CDR2 LQKENI.